Given below is one T cell receptor (beta chain) in context. V lost 1 base and J lost 2; bases outside the gene matches: 5. Germline assignment: CDR1 LNHDA and CDR2 SQIVND (reference sequence). The CDR3 has 16 residues. Under the authors' procedure: Quantification of nucleated cells was approximated via reference gene primer amplification. Assay: immunoSEQ multiplex PCR; the TCRdb copy retains only in-frame clones and omits some. The D gene and trimming were derived from the DNA, and the V and J assignments and clone size from that table. The table shows approximately 70,000 clones, with approximately 80% occurring only once. This record comes from a study of blood T cell repertoires in COVID-19. About the research overall: The samples span acute and convalescent COVID-19 from the United States, Italy and Spain. T cells, B-cell-depleted T cells, or PBMCs provided the cDNA or gDNA that served as material.

Material for sequencing was peripheral blood. The rearrangement uses TRBV19 and TRBJ2-7; 10 bases match TRBD1. This sequence was found in a man between 65 and 85 years old who had recovered from COVID-19. The CDR3 nucleotides read TGTGCCAGTAGTATAGGAGCGGGACAGGGGACCTACGAGCAGTACTTC. It specifies CASSIGAGQGTYEQYF. Looking up the rest from reference TRBV19 and TRBJ2-7 gives the full variable domain: DGGITQSPKYLFRKEGQNVTLSCEQNLNHDAMYWYRQDPGQGLRLIYYSQIVNDFQKGDIAEGYSVSREKKESFPLTVTSAQKNPTAFYLCASSIGAGQGTYEQYFGPGTRLTVT.